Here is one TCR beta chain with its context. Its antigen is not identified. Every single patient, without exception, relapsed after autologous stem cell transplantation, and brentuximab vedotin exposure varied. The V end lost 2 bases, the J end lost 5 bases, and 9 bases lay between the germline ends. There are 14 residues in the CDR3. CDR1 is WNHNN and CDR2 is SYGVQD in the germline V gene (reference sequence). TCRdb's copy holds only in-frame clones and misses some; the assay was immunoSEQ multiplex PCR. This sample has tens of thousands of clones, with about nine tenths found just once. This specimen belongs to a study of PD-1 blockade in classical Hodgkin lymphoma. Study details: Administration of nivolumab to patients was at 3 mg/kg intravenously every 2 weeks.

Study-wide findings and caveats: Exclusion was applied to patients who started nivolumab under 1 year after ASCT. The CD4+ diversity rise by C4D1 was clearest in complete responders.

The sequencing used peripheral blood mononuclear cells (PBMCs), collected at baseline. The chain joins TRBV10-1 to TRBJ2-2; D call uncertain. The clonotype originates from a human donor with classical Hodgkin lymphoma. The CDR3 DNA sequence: TGCGCCAGCAGTGAGGGCAGTGGGACCGGGGAGCTGTTTTTT. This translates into CASSEGSGTGELFF.